These 16 T cell receptor beta chains were all obtained from the same sample, sequenced in a study of T cell changes during pregnancy in multiple sclerosis. Profiled with immunoSEQ multiplex PCR; TCRdb holds only in-frame clones, not every one. The sample records approximately 60,000 clones, approximately 90% being singletons. Sample: peripheral blood, taken in the first trimester of pregnancy. Receptor source: a female donor with multiple sclerosis, enrolled in a pregnancy study.

The chain is built from TRBV6-6 and TRBJ2-3, with TRBD2 matching over 11 bases. Germline assignment: CDR1 MNHNY and CDR2 SVGAGI (reference sequence). This CDR3 is built from 16 residues. Losses at the gene ends were 6 bases for V and 6 bases for J; bases not matched to a gene: 11. The chain's CDR3 is CASSLLAGVVTDTQYF. The DNA of the CDR3 is TGTGCCAGCAGCTTACTAGCGGGAGTGGTAACCGATACGCAGTATTTT.

The rearrangement joins TRBV7-9 to TRBJ2-1, with 8 positions matching TRBD2. The V and J ends lost 10 bases and 7 bases, in that order; junction bases with no gene match: 12. This CDR3 is built from 14 residues. Germline CDR1 reads SEHNR; CDR2 reads FQNEAQ (reference sequence). The CDR3 spells CAIPNSQRENEQFF. The CDR3, as DNA: TGTGCCATACCTAATTCACAGCGGGAGAATGAGCAGTTCTTC.

The chain joins TRBV27 to TRBJ2-1, with D perhaps TRBD1 (5 bases). The germline V and J ends were trimmed by 5 bases and 4 bases, with 9 bases remaining between them. Germline assignment: CDR1 MNHEY and CDR2 SMNVEV (reference sequence). This CDR3 spans 13 amino acids. The CDR3 nucleotides read TGTGCCAGCAGTCAGGGTGAATACAATGAGCAGTTCTTC. Amino acid sequence: CASSQGEYNEQFF.

The chain recombines TRBV6-5 with TRBJ1-6, with D unclear. The CDR3 is 15 residues long. The germline V and J ends were trimmed by 6 bases and 0 bases, with 9 bases remaining between them. From germline, CDR1 is MNHEY and CDR2 SVGAGI. The DNA for the CDR3 is TGTGCCAGCAGGAAACAGAGCTCCTATAATTCACCCCTCCACTTT. It encodes CASRKQSSYNSPLHF.

The chain recombines TRBV6-1 with TRBJ2-1; D ambiguous. V lost 6 bases to trimming and J lost 3 bases, with 9 bases between them. Germline values: CDR1 MNHNS, CDR2 SASEGT. The CDR3 runs 13 residues. The CDR3 spells CASSPIDYNEQFF. CDR3 coding DNA: TGTGCCAGCAGCCCTATAGACTACAATGAGCAGTTCTTC.

For the CDR3, the DNA is TGTGCCAGCAGTTTTGCGGTAGCCAAAAACATTCAGTACTTC. This translates into CASSFAVAKNIQYF. V and J are TRBV27 and TRBJ2-4; D gene ambiguous. Trimming stripped 3 bases from V and 0 bases from J, with 6 bases between. CDR3 length: 14 amino acids. The germline gives CDR1 MNHEY, CDR2 SMNVEV (reference sequence).

This chain joins TRBV4-3 and TRBJ2-3, with D tentatively TRBD1 (6 bases). CDR3 length: 15 residues. Germline lookup yields CDR1 LGHNA and CDR2 YSLEER. V lost 3 bases and J lost 0, with 10 bases in between. The DNA of the CDR3 is TGCGCCAGCAGCCACCGGGACACAAGCACAGATACGCAGTATTTT. This translates into CASSHRDTSTDTQYF.

The V and J genes are TRBV13 and TRBJ2-3; TRBD2 aligns across 13 bases. CDR1 is PRHDT and CDR2 is FYEKMQ in the germline V gene (reference sequence). With V trimmed by 5 bases and J by 6 bases, 5 bases remained unmatched. The CDR3 is 15 amino acids. The CDR3 DNA reads as TGTGCCAGCAGCCAGAGGACTAGCGGGAGCGATACGCAGTATTTT. Its translation: CASSQRTSGSDTQYF.

The chain employs TRBV29-1 and TRBJ1-1, with D perhaps matching TRBD1 (6 bases). The CDR3 spans 11 residues. Germline V lookup: CDR1 SQVTM, CDR2 ANQGSEA. The germline V and J ends were trimmed by 8 bases and 7 bases, with 14 bases remaining between them. CDR3 nucleotides: TGCAGCTCCGGACAGTACGGTGAAGCTTTCTTT. Translated, it gives CSSGQYGEAFF.

V and J are TRBV19 and TRBJ2-7, with D possibly being TRBD1 (6 bases). The V gene's germline CDR1 is LNHDA and CDR2 SQIVND (reference sequence). The CDR3 has 15 amino acids. Trimming shortened V by 1 base and J by 3 bases, and 13 bases separated the two germline ends. The CDR3 DNA is TGTGCCAGTAGTATAGGGAGGTGGGACATCTACGAGCAGTACTTC. Translated, it gives CASSIGRWDIYEQYF.

A remark on this clone: Different DNA sequences within this sample yield the same CDR3. The CDR3 spells CASSPAYEQYF. The CDR3 nucleotides read TGTGCCAGCAGTCCCGCCTACGAGCAGTACTTC. J is TRBJ2-7 and V is TRBV28; D gene ambiguous. The CDR3 contains 11 residues. The germline gives CDR1 MDHEN, CDR2 SYDVKM. The V end lost 5 bases, the J end lost 2 bases, and 4 bases lay between the germline ends. The full variable domain, rest sourced from reference TRBV28 and TRBJ2-7, is DVKVTQSSRYLVKRTGEKVFLECVQDMDHENMFWYRQDPGLGLRLIYFSYDVKMKEKGDIPEGYSVSREKKERFSLILESASTNQTSMYLCASSPAYEQYFGPGTRLTVT.

This chain joins TRBV5-5 and TRBJ2-5; weak D call: TRBD1 (6 bases). This CDR3 has 15 amino acids. Germline V CDR1 and CDR2: SGHKS, YYEKEE (reference sequence). Trimming shortened V by 6 bases and J by 0 bases, and 15 bases separated the two germline ends. The CDR3 sequence is CASNSGDEYQETQYF. The DNA of the CDR3 is TGTGCCAGCAACTCAGGGGACGAGTACCAAGAGACCCAGTACTTC.

A remark on this clone: Germline is not matched at one junction end, which may reflect a read error. This rearrangement joins TRBV7-9 to TRBJ2-1; D may be TRBD2 (6 bases). CDR1 and CDR2 from the germline V gene are SEHNR and FQNEAQ (reference sequence). The CDR3 covers 12 residues. Here the CDR3 DNA reads TGTGCCAGCAGTCCCCATCTCGGCGGGATTGTCTTC. Its protein is CASSPHLGGIVF.

The chain recombines TRBV29-1 with TRBJ2-3, with TRBD1 identical over 7 bases. The CDR3 contains 15 residues. CDR1 SQVTM and CDR2 ANQGSEA come from the germline V gene. V gave up 5 bases and J gave up 4 bases; unmatched junction bases: 12. The CDR3 loop reads CSVKLGQVRADTQYF. In DNA, the CDR3 is TGCAGCGTTAAACTTGGACAGGTGAGGGCAGATACGCAGTATTTT.

Here the CDR3 reads CASSSLGTGSLEQYF. The CDR3 coding sequence is TGTGCCAGCTCATCTCTCGGGACAGGGTCTCTAGAGCAGTACTTC. The rearrangement links TRBV18 to TRBJ2-7, with TRBD1 matching over 9 bases. There are 15 residues in the CDR3. Germline CDR1 KGHSH, CDR2 LQKENI. The J segment lost 7 bases and the V segment lost 5 bases, leaving 12 bases of the junction unmatched. Filled out from reference TRBV18 and TRBJ2-7, the complete variable domain reads NAGVMQNPRHLVRRRGQEARLRCSPMKGHSHVYWYRQLPEEGLKFMVYLQKENIIDESGMPKERFSAEFPKEGPSILRIQQVVRGDSAAYFCASSSLGTGSLEQYFGPGTRLTVT.

This chain uses TRBV19 with TRBJ2-2; perhaps TRBD2 as D (5 bases). The germline CDR1 and CDR2 sequences are LNHDA and SQIVND (reference sequence). The CDR3 consists of 15 residues. The germline V and J ends were trimmed by 5 bases and 3 bases, with 13 bases remaining between them. The chain's CDR3 is CASSRSDWDTGELFF. CDR3 nucleotides: TGTGCCAGTAGTCGGTCGGACTGGGACACCGGGGAGCTGTTTTTT. Based on the CDR3 plus reference TRBV19 and TRBJ2-2, the full variable domain is DGGITQSPKYLFRKEGQNVTLSCEQNLNHDAMYWYRQDPGQGLRLIYYSQIVNDFQKGDIAEGYSVSREKKESFPLTVTSAQKNPTAFYLCASSRSDWDTGELFFGEGSRLTVL.